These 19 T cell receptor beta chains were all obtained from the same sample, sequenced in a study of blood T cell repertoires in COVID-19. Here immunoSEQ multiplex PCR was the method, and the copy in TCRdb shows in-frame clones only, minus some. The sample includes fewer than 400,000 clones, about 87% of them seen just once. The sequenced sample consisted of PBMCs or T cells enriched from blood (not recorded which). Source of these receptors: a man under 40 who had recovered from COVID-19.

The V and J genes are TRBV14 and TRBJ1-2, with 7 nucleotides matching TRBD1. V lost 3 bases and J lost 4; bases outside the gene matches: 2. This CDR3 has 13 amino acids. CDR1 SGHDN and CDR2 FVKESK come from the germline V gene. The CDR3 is CASSQGTAYGYTF. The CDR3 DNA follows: TGTGCCAGCAGCCAGGGGACAGCCTATGGCTACACCTTC.

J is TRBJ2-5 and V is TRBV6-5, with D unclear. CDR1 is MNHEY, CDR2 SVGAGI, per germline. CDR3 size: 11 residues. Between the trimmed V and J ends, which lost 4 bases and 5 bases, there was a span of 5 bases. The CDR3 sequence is CASSSLETQYF. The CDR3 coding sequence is TGTGCCAGCAGTTCTCTGGAGACCCAGTACTTC.

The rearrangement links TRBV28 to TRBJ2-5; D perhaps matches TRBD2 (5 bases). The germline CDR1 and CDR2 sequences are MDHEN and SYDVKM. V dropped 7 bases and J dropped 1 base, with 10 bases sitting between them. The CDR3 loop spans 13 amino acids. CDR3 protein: CASIPDSQETQYF. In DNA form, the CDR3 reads TGTGCCAGCATCCCGGACTCCCAAGAGACCCAGTACTTC.

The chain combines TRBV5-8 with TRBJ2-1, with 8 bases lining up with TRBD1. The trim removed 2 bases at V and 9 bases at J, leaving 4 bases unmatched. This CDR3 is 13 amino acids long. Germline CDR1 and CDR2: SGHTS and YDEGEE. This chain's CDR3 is CASSFRQGTEQFF. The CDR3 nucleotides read TGTGCCAGCAGCTTTAGACAGGGGACTGAGCAGTTCTTC.

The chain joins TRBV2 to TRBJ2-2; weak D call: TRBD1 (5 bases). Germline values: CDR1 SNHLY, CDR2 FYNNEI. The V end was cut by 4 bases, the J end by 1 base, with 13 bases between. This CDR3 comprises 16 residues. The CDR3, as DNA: TGTGCCAGCAGTGCACAGGCAGGGCTGAACACCGGGGAGCTGTTTTTT. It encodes CASSAQAGLNTGELFF.

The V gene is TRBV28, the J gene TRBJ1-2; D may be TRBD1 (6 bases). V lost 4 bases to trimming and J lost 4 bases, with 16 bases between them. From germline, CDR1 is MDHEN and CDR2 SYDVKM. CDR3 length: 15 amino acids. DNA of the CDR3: TGTGCCAGCAGTTCGGGTGCCTCAGGGGTCTATGGCTACACCTTC. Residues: CASSSGASGVYGYTF.

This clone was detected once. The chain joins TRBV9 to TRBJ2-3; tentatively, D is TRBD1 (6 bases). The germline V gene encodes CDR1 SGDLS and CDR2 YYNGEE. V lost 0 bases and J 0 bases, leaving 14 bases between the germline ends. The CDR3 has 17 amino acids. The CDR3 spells CASSVGDRRSSTDTQYF. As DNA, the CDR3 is TGTGCCAGCAGCGTAGGAGACAGGAGATCTAGCACAGATACGCAGTATTTT.

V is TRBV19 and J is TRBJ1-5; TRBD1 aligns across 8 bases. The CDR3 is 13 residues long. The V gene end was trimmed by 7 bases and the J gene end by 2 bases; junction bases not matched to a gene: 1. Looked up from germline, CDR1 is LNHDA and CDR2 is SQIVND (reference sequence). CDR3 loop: CASKDRGNQPQHF. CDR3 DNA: TGTGCCAGTAAGGACAGGGGCAATCAGCCCCAGCATTTT.

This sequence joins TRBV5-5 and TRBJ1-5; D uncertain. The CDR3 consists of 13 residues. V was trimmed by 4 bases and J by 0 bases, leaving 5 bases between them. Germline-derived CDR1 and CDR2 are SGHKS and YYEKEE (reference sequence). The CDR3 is CASSPSSNQPQHF. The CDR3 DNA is TGTGCCAGCAGCCCGAGTAGCAATCAGCCCCAGCATTTT. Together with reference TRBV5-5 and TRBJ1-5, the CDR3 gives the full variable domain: DAGVTQSPTHLIKTRGQQVTLRCSPISGHKSVSWYQQVLGQGPQFIFQYYEKEERGRGNFPDRFSARQFPNYSSELNVNALLLGDSALYLCASSPSSNQPQHFGDGTRLSIL.

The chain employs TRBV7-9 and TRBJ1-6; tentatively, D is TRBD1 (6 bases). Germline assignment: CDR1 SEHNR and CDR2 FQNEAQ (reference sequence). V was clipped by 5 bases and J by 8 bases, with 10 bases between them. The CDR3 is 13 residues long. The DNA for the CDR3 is TGTGCCAGCAGCCCTTCAGGGGATTCACCCCTCCACTTT. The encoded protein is CASSPSGDSPLHF.

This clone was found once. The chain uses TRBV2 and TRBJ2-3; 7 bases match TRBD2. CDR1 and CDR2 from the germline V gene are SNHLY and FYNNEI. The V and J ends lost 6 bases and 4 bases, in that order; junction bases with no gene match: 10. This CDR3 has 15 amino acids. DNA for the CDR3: TGTGCCAGCAGATCGGCTAGCGGCGACGCAGATACGCAGTATTTT. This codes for CASRSASGDADTQYF.

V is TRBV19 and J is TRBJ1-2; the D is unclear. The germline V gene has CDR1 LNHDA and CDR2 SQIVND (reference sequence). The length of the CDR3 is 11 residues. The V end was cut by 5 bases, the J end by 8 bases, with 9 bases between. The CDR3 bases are TGTGCCAGTAGTCCCGGTAACGGCTACACCTTC. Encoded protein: CASSPGNGYTF.

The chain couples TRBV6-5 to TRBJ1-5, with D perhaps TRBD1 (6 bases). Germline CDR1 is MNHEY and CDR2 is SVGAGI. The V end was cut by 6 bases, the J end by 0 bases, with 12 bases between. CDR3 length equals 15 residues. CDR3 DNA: TGTGCCAGCAGCCGGGACACCACTAGCAATCAGCCCCAGCATTTT. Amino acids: CASSRDTTSNQPQHF.

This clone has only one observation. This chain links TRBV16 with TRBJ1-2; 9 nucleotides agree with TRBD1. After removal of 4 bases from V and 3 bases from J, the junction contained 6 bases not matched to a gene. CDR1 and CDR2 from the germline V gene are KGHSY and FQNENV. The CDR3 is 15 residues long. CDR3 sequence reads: CASSPPTGGDYGYTF. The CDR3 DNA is TGTGCCAGCAGCCCTCCGACAGGGGGTGACTATGGCTACACCTTC.

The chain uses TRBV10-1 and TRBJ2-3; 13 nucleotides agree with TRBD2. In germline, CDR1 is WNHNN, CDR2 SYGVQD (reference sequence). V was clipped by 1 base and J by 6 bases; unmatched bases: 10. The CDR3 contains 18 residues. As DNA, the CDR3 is TGCGCCAGCAGTGAGTACAGGACTAGCGGGGGCCGCTTGGATACGCAGTATTTT. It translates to CASSEYRTSGGRLDTQYF.

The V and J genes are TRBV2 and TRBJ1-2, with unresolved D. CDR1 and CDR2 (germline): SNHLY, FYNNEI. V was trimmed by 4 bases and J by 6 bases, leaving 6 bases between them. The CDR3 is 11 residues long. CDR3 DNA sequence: TGTGCCAGCAGTGTTCCGGATGGCTACACCTTC. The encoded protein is CASSVPDGYTF.

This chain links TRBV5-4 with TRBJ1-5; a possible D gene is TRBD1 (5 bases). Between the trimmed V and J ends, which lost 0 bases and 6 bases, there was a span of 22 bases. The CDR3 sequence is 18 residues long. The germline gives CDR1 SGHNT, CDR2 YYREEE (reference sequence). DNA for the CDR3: TGTGCCAGCAGCTTGGGTCGGCCAAACGGGGGGTTATTTCAGCCCCAGCATTTT. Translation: CASSLGRPNGGLFQPQHF. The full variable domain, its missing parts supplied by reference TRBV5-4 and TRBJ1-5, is ETGVTQSPTHLIKTRGQQVTLRCSSQSGHNTVSWYQQALGQGPQFIFQYYREEENGRGNFPPRFSGLQFPNYSSELNVNALELDDSALYLCASSLGRPNGGLFQPQHFGDGTRLSIL.

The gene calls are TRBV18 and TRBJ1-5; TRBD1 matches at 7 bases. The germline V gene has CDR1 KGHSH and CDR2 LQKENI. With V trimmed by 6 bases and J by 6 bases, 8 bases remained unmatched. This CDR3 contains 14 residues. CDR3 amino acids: CASSHGQEGQPQHF. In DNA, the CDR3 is TGTGCCAGCTCCCACGGACAGGAGGGTCAGCCCCAGCATTTT.

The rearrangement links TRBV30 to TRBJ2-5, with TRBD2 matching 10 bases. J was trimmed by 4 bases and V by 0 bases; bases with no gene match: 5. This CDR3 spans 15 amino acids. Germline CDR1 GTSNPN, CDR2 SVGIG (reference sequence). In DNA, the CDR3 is TGTGCCTGGAGTGTCCGGGAGCGGGGGGGAGAGACCCAGTACTTC. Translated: CAWSVRERGGETQYF.